The 10 T cell receptor beta chains listed next were all sequenced from one sample in a study of response to subunit inactivated influenza vaccine. TCRdb re-called the RT-PCR reads with MiXCR, one entry per CDR3 protein. Among some 570,000 distinct CDR3 sequences listed, around 11% were seen once. The data were also submitted as part of a second study, on T cells expressing NK-cell markers. From that report: Scientists made TCR beta cDNA using 5'RACE template switching with UMIs.

The source was PBMCs from blood, collected on the day of vaccination. All receptors derive from a man in his fifties who received an inactivated influenza vaccine.

The chain is built from TRBV28 and TRBJ2-7; D not certain. Germline lookup yields CDR1 MDHEN and CDR2 SYDVKM. V was clipped by 6 bases and J by 0 bases, with 9 bases between them. The CDR3 has 13 amino acids. The CDR3 region has the DNA TGTGCCAGCAGCCTCCCGGTCTCCTACGAGCAGTACTTC. Translated: CASSLPVSYEQYF.

This clonotype has a count of ten or more. The chain recombines TRBV20-1 with TRBJ2-7; 7 bases match TRBD1. The CDR3 is 14 amino acids. Germline V gene sequence: CDR1 DFQATT, CDR2 SNEGSKA (reference sequence). After removal of 6 bases from V and 0 bases from J, the junction contained 8 bases not matched to a gene. In DNA, the CDR3 is TGCAGTGCGAAGACAGGGTGGGGCTCCTACGAGCAGTACTTC. Residues: CSAKTGWGSYEQYF.

This chain uses TRBV29-1 with TRBJ2-5; 7 bases fit TRBD1. The germline CDR1 and CDR2 sequences are SQVTM and ANQGSEA. Trimming took 4 bases from V and 4 from J; bases not matched to a gene: 9. The CDR3 sequence is 14 residues long. CDR3 coding DNA: TGCAGCGTTGGCCTGCGACAGGGACGAGAGACCCAGTACTTC. It yields the protein CSVGLRQGRETQYF.

In this sample, this clonotype turned up a few times. The J gene is TRBJ2-7, the V gene TRBV4-2, with 7 bases matching TRBD1. V shed 2 bases, J shed 4 bases, and the junction held 14 bases outside the gene matches. The CDR3 length is 17 residues. Germline V CDR1 and CDR2: LGHNA, YNFKEQ. In DNA form, the CDR3 reads TGTGCCAGCAGCCAACAACCTACCGGGACAGCATCTTACGAGCAGTACTTC. This gives the protein CASSQQPTGTASYEQYF.

At least ten counts were recorded for this clonotype. This sequence joins TRBV5-4 and TRBJ2-7; 7 bases are shared with TRBD1. Germline V lookup: CDR1 SGHNT, CDR2 YYREEE (reference sequence). J gave up 4 bases and V 4 bases, and 2 bases lay outside the gene matches. The CDR3 spans 12 residues. The CDR3 loop reads CASSKQGYEQYF. The CDR3 coding sequence is TGTGCCAGCAGCAAACAGGGGTACGAGCAGTACTTC. The whole variable domain, remainder taken from reference TRBV5-4 and TRBJ2-7, is ETGVTQSPTHLIKTRGQQVTLRCSSQSGHNTVSWYQQALGQGPQFIFQYYREEENGRGNFPPRFSGLQFPNYSSELNVNALELDDSALYLCASSKQGYEQYFGPGTRLTVT.

This clonotype occurred a few times. One junction end disagrees with the germline gene, perhaps due to a read error. The genes are TRBV12-3 or TRBV12-4 and TRBJ2-7, with 11 bases fitting TRBD2. The CDR3 is made up of 14 amino acids. The CDR3 DNA reads as TGTGCCAGCAGATTAGCGGGGGGGCGAGACGAGCAGTACTTC. This sequence encodes CASRLAGGRDEQYF.

V usage is TRBV7-2 and J usage is TRBJ1-2, with D hard to call. Germline V lookup: CDR1 SGHTA, CDR2 FQGNSA. V was trimmed by 0 bases and J by 4 bases, leaving 15 bases between them. CDR3 size: 16 residues. CDR3 coding DNA: TGTGCCAGCAGCTTAGCGGGGTCGACACCCGTCTATGGCTACACCTTC. Translated, it gives CASSLAGSTPVYGYTF.

V is TRBV6-5 and J is TRBJ2-7; no definite D call. From germline, CDR1 is MNHEY and CDR2 SVGAGI. The CDR3 sequence is 16 residues long. The germline V and J ends were trimmed by 0 bases and 3 bases, with 15 bases remaining between them. CDR3 in amino acids: CASSYSDLGYYYEQYF. The DNA of the CDR3 is TGTGCCAGCAGTTACTCCGACCTAGGCTACTACTACGAGCAGTACTTC.

In its sample, this clonotype was seen a few times. The chain links TRBV5-1 to TRBJ2-7; the D is unclear. The germline V and J ends were trimmed by 0 bases and 0 bases, with 13 bases remaining between them. There are 16 residues in the CDR3. CDR1 and CDR2 from the germline V gene are SGHRS and YFSETQ. The CDR3 loop reads CASSLAATSSSYEQYF. CDR3 bases: TGCGCCAGCAGCTTGGCCGCGACATCGAGCTCCTACGAGCAGTACTTC.

This chain uses TRBV11-2 with TRBJ2-5; the D gene is possibly TRBD2 (7 bases). Looked up from germline, CDR1 is SGHAT and CDR2 is FQNNGV. The CDR3 is made up of 18 amino acids. V lost 4 bases and J 5 bases, leaving 26 bases between the germline ends. Written as DNA, the CDR3 is TGTGCCAGCAGCTGGTCCGGGGGGCCAAGCTGGCGTCAGGAGACCCAGTACTTC. Its protein product is CASSWSGGPSWRQETQYF.